A single sample gave rise to the 27 T cell receptor beta chains below, sequenced in a study of control samples from healthy donors and cancer patients. TCRdb keeps only in-frame clones here, not all; method: immunoSEQ multiplex PCR. The sample records about 250,000 clones, roughly 82% being singletons. Sequencing used PBMCs. These receptors were taken from a woman aged 60-70 years with lung cancer.

This chain joins TRBV10-3 and TRBJ2-3, with TRBD2 matching 9 bases. Germline CDR1 and CDR2: ENHRY and SYGVKD. CDR3 length: 16 amino acids. V lost 7 bases, J lost 3 bases, and 11 bases stayed unmatched. CDR3 DNA sequence: TGTGCCATCACTGGGGGTAGCGGGAGTCCTACAGATACGCAGTATTTT. Amino acids: CAITGGSGSPTDTQYF.

The chain couples TRBV19 to TRBJ1-6, with TRBD1 matching over 8 bases. This CDR3 has 18 amino acids. V dropped 4 bases and J dropped 6; count of bases not matched to a gene: 14. The germline gives CDR1 LNHDA, CDR2 SQIVND (reference sequence). This CDR3 reads CASSSPPGTGRGNSPLHF. For the CDR3, the DNA is TGTGCCAGTAGTAGCCCTCCCGGGACAGGAAGGGGTAATTCACCCCTCCACTTT.

V and J are TRBV27 and TRBJ2-5; TRBD1 agrees at 7 bases. This CDR3 region has 13 residues. The germline V gene encodes CDR1 MNHEY and CDR2 SMNVEV (reference sequence). Trimming at V came to 5 bases and at J to 4 bases, leaving 4 bases not matched to a gene. In DNA form, the CDR3 reads TGTGCCAGCAGTCCACAGGGGTTAGAGACCCAGTACTTC. Protein product: CASSPQGLETQYF.

The chain links TRBV9 to TRBJ1-3; 10 nucleotides agree with TRBD1. V lost 3 bases, J lost 2 bases, and 5 bases stayed unmatched. CDR1 is SGDLS and CDR2 is YYNGEE in the germline V gene. The CDR3 has 16 amino acids. CDR3 loop: CASSGDRGRAGNTIYF. CDR3 coding DNA: TGTGCCAGCAGCGGAGACAGGGGGCGAGCTGGAAACACCATATATTTT.

The genes are TRBV6-1 and TRBJ1-5, with a tentative D call TRBD1 (5 bases). V gave up 3 bases and J gave up 3 bases, with 9 bases separating them. The CDR3 totals 14 residues. The germline gives CDR1 MNHNS, CDR2 SASEGT. This chain's CDR3 is CASSEGGVNQPQHF. The CDR3 region has the DNA TGTGCCAGCAGTGAGGGGGGAGTCAATCAGCCCCAGCATTTT.

J is TRBJ2-7 and V is TRBV2, with 7 bases identical to TRBD1. Germline values: CDR1 SNHLY, CDR2 FYNNEI. This CDR3 has 12 amino acids. V lost 8 bases and J lost 2; bases outside the gene matches: 3. CDR3 residues: CASGTETYEQYF. For the CDR3, the DNA is TGTGCCAGCGGGACAGAAACCTACGAGCAGTACTTC. Filled out from reference TRBV2 and TRBJ2-7, the complete variable domain reads EPEVTQTPSHQVTQMGQEVILRCVPISNHLYFYWYRQILGQKVEFLVSFYNNEISEKSEIFDDQFSVERPDGSNFTLKIRSTKLEDSAMYFCASGTETYEQYFGPGTRLTVT.

On this clone itself: Other DNA sequences from this sample encode an identical CDR3 as well. J is TRBJ1-1 and V is TRBV9, with 7 bases matching TRBD1. The CDR3 runs to 15 residues. The ends lost 0 bases at V and 0 bases at J; junction bases unmatched: 2. Germline lookup yields CDR1 SGDLS and CDR2 YYNGEE. Here the CDR3 reads CASSVGDRLNTEAFF. As DNA, the CDR3 is TGTGCCAGCAGCGTAGGGGACAGATTGAACACTGAAGCTTTCTTT.

This chain uses TRBV6-5 with TRBJ1-2; maybe TRBD1 (5 bases). Trimming removed 2 bases from V and 3 bases from J, with 10 bases in between. The germline CDR1 and CDR2 sequences are MNHEY and SVGAGI. There are 14 residues in the CDR3. Here the CDR3 DNA reads TGTGCCAGCAGTTACGGGGGGTACGACTATGGCTACACCTTC. The encoded protein is CASSYGGYDYGYTF.

The chain carries TRBV27 and TRBJ2-2; TRBD2 aligns across 12 bases. The V and J ends lost 0 bases and 4 bases, in that order; junction bases with no gene match: 6. The CDR3 totals 18 residues. Germline values: CDR1 MNHEY, CDR2 SMNVEV (reference sequence). CDR3 coding DNA: TGTGCCAGCAGTTTATCACTAGCGGGGGGTCTGGCCACCGGGGAGCTGTTTTTT. Translating it yields CASSLSLAGGLATGELFF.

V is TRBV4-1 and J is TRBJ1-1, with D possibly being TRBD1 (5 bases). V lost 0 bases to trimming and J lost 0 bases, with 11 bases between them. Germline loops: CDR1 MGHRA, CDR2 YSYEKL. The CDR3 consists of 16 residues. CDR3 sequence: CASSQDAGFMNTEAFF. For the CDR3, the DNA is TGCGCCAGCAGCCAAGATGCAGGGTTTATGAACACTGAAGCTTTCTTT.

The gene calls are TRBV3-1 (or the pseudogene TRBV3-2) and TRBJ2-7; 13 nucleotides agree with TRBD2. Germline CDR1 is LGHDT and CDR2 is YNNKEL (reference sequence). The CDR3 covers 14 residues. The J segment lost 5 bases and the V segment lost 5 bases, leaving 3 bases of the junction unmatched. This chain's CDR3 is CASSTLAGGHEQYF. The CDR3 region has the DNA TGTGCCAGCAGCACACTAGCGGGAGGGCACGAGCAGTACTTC.

This chain joins TRBV5-1 and TRBJ1-4; 10 positions match TRBD1. V shed 3 bases, J shed 7 bases, and the junction held 6 bases outside the gene matches. This CDR3 comprises 15 residues. Germline-derived CDR1 and CDR2 are SGHRS and YFSETQ. CDR3 nucleotide sequence: TGCGCCAGCAGCTGGGACAGGGGCGGGGGTGAAAAACTGTTTTTT. Translation gives CASSWDRGGGEKLFF.

This clone was observed once. V is TRBV6-6 and J is TRBJ1-1; D not certain. The V end was cut by 2 bases, the J end by 7 bases, with 17 bases between. The V gene's germline CDR1 is MNHNY and CDR2 SVGAGI (reference sequence). The CDR3 sequence is 15 residues long. The CDR3 sequence: CASSYGSQTLSEAFF. CDR3 bases: TGTGCCAGCAGTTACGGGTCCCAGACTCTAAGTGAAGCTTTCTTT.

The chain carries TRBV7-3 and TRBJ1-3; the D is unclear. The CDR3 covers 15 residues. V gave up 1 base and J gave up 0 bases, with 7 bases separating them. CDR1 and CDR2 from the germline V gene are SGHTA and FQGTGA. The CDR3 DNA reads TGTGCCAGCAGCTTAAGGGGTGGCTCTGGAAACACCATATATTTT. Amino acid sequence: CASSLRGGSGNTIYF.

This chain joins TRBV6-5 and TRBJ2-1; unclear D gene. CDR1 is MNHEY, CDR2 SVGAGI, per germline. Trimming took off 6 bases at V and 7 bases at J, with 13 bases between the two ends. This CDR3 is built from 13 residues. CDR3 DNA: TGTGCCAGCAGCCCCCCAGGCTGGAATGAGCAGTTCTTC. Protein product: CASSPPGWNEQFF.

The chain employs TRBV30 and TRBJ2-5, with 8 positions matching TRBD2. Germline V gene lookup returns CDR1 GTSNPN and CDR2 SVGIG (reference sequence). There are 15 residues in the CDR3. Trimming at V came to 4 bases and at J to 7 bases, leaving 14 bases not matched to a gene. The CDR3 DNA reads TGTGCCTGGAAACAACGAGCGGGAGCGGCTGGGACCCAGTACTTC. It is translated as CAWKQRAGAAGTQYF. Using reference TRBV30 and TRBJ2-5 for the parts outside the CDR3, the full variable domain is SQTIHQWPATLVQPVGSPLSLECTVEGTSNPNLYWYRQAAGRGLQLLFYSVGIGQISSEVPQNLSASRPQDRQFILSSKKLLLSDSGFYLCAWKQRAGAAGTQYFGPGTRLLVL.

This clone was recorded many times. This sequence joins TRBV5-5 and TRBJ2-7; 8 bases are a match to TRBD1. V was pared by 1 base and J by 5 bases, with 11 bases of the junction left unmatched. Germline V gene data show CDR1 as SGHKS and CDR2 as YYEKEE (reference sequence). The CDR3 has 16 residues. The CDR3 region has the DNA TGTGCCAGCAGCTTGAGTGCGAGACAGGGGATTAACGAGCAGTACTTC. Protein: CASSLSARQGINEQYF.

The gene calls are TRBV5-6 and TRBJ1-1; D ambiguous. V gave up 4 bases and J gave up 1 base, with 14 bases separating them. The germline gives CDR1 SGHDT, CDR2 YYEEEE. The CDR3 spans 15 residues. This CDR3 is CASSPRVGRNTEAFF. The CDR3 nucleotides are TGTGCCAGCAGCCCCCGGGTAGGGCGGAACACTGAAGCTTTCTTT. Using reference TRBV5-6 and TRBJ1-1 for the parts outside the CDR3, the full variable domain is DAGVTQSPTHLIKTRGQQVTLRCSPKSGHDTVSWYQQALGQGPQFIFQYYEEEERQRGNFPDRFSGHQFPNYSSELNVNALLLGDSALYLCASSPRVGRNTEAFFGQGTRLTVV.

The rearrangement joins TRBV7-8 to TRBJ1-1; D possibly corresponds to TRBD1 (5 bases). Germline V CDR1 and CDR2: SGHVS, FQNEAQ. This CDR3 comprises 14 residues. With 2 bases removed from V and 4 bases from J, the gap between germline ends came to 11 bases. CDR3 residues: CASSLSSGSTEAFF. CDR3 sequence (DNA): TGTGCCAGCAGCTTAAGTTCAGGGAGCACTGAAGCTTTCTTT. Looking up the rest from reference TRBV7-8 and TRBJ1-1 gives the full variable domain: GAGVSQSPRYKVAKRGQDVALRCDPISGHVSLFWYQQALGQGPEFLTYFQNEAQLDKSGLPSDRFFAERPEGSVSTLKIQRTQQEDSAVYLCASSLSSGSTEAFFGQGTRLTVV.

The rearrangement links TRBV5-1 to TRBJ2-3, with a possible D match to TRBD2 (6 bases). The CDR3 extends over 19 amino acids. The ends were cut back, 0 bases at V and 0 bases at J, with 20 bases in the middle. Germline values: CDR1 SGHRS, CDR2 YFSETQ. CDR3 DNA sequence: TGCGCCAGCAGCTTGGCGGCGGTCGGCGGGGTATCTAGCACAGATACGCAGTATTTT. The encoded protein is CASSLAAVGGVSSTDTQYF.

The chain couples TRBV5-1 to TRBJ2-3, with TRBD2 matching over 9 bases. This CDR3 has 15 amino acids. CDR1 and CDR2 from the germline V gene are SGHRS and YFSETQ. V lost 4 bases and J lost 4; bases outside the gene matches: 7. The CDR3 reads CASSRWAGGPDTQYF. The DNA of the CDR3 is TGCGCCAGCAGCCGTTGGGCGGGGGGGCCAGATACGCAGTATTTT.

The J gene is TRBJ2-1, the V gene TRBV3-1 (or the pseudogene TRBV3-2); 12 nucleotides line up with TRBD2. V gave up 0 bases and J gave up 7 bases; unmatched junction bases: 7. CDR3 length: 17 amino acids. Germline V CDR1 and CDR2: LGHDT, YNNKEL (reference sequence). The CDR3 coding sequence is TGTGCCAGCAGCCAAGATCCCCGGACTAGCGGGGAAAATGAGCAGTTCTTC. Protein product: CASSQDPRTSGENEQFF.

This sequence joins TRBV12-5 and TRBJ2-7, with 9 positions matching TRBD1. In germline, CDR1 is LGHNT, CDR2 FRNRAP. V shed 2 bases, J shed 2 bases, and the junction held 4 bases outside the gene matches. The CDR3 extends over 15 amino acids. The CDR3: CASGLFGTGTYEQYF. The CDR3 bases are TGTGCTAGTGGTTTGTTTGGGACAGGGACCTACGAGCAGTACTTC.

The chain links TRBV4-1 to TRBJ2-1, with 11 bases identical to TRBD2. The V gene end was trimmed by 0 bases and the J gene end by 2 bases; junction bases not matched to a gene: 3. The CDR3 covers 17 residues. Germline V gives CDR1 MGHRA, CDR2 YSYEKL. Here the CDR3 DNA reads TGCGCCAGCAGCCAAGAGGAGGGACTAGCGGCCTACAATGAGCAGTTCTTC. Protein: CASSQEEGLAAYNEQFF.

V gene TRBV5-1 combines with J gene TRBJ1-1; possible D gene TRBD1, 6 bases. Germline lookup yields CDR1 SGHRS and CDR2 YFSETQ. Trimming left V 4 bases short and J 0 bases short, with 16 bases between. This CDR3 comprises 16 residues. The chain's CDR3 is CASSPRPGTLNTEAFF. In nucleotides, the CDR3 is TGCGCCAGCAGCCCCCGTCCCGGGACACTGAACACTGAAGCTTTCTTT.

The rearrangement uses TRBV10-3 and TRBJ2-3, with D possibly being TRBD1 (6 bases). The ends were cut back, 7 bases at V and 2 bases at J, with 16 bases in the middle. Per germline, CDR1 ENHRY and CDR2 SYGVKD. This CDR3 spans 15 amino acids. The CDR3 sequence is CAINPGTSLTDTQYF. CDR3 bases: TGTGCCATCAACCCTGGGACAAGTCTCACAGATACGCAGTATTTT.

The chain carries TRBV12-3 or TRBV12-4 and TRBJ1-1; D uncertain. This CDR3 contains 13 residues. V gave up 5 bases and J gave up 0 bases, with 7 bases separating them. CDR3 loop: CASSNDLNTEAFF. The CDR3 DNA follows: TGTGCCAGCAGTAACGACCTGAACACTGAAGCTTTCTTT.